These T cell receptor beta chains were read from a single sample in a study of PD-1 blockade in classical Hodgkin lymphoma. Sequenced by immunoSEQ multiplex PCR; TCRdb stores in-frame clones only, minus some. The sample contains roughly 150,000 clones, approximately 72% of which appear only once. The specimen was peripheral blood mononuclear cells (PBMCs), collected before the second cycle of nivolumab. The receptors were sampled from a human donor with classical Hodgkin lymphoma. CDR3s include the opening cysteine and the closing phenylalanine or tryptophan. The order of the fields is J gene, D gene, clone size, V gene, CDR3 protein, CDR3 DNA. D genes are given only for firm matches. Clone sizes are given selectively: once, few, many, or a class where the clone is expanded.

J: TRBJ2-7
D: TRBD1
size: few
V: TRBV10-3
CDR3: CAISAQGAGYEQYF
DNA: TGTGCCATCAGTGCGCAGGGGGCCGGGTACGAGCAGTACTTC

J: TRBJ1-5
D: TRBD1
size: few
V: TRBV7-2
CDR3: CASSLGTGRFQPQHF
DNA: TGTGCCAGCAGCCTAGGGACAGGGAGGTTTCAGCCCCAGCATTTT

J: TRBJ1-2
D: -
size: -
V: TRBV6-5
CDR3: CASSLSPGAVYGYTF
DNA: TGTGCCAGCAGCCTCAGCCCAGGTGCGGTCTATGGCTACACCTTC

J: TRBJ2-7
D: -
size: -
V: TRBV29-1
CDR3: CSVELWGNYEQYF
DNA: TGCAGCGTGGAACTATGGGGCAACTACGAGCAGTACTTC

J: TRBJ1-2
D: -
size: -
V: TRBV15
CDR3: CATSITAGSPHYGYTF
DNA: TGTGCCACCAGCATAACAGCAGGGTCCCCCCACTATGGCTACACCTTC

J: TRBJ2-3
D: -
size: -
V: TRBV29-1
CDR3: CSVPTDTQYF
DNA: TGCAGCGTGCCCACAGATACGCAGTATTTT

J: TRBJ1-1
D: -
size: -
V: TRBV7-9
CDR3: CASSPSGENTEAFF
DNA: TGTGCCAGCAGCCCTAGCGGGGAGAACACTGAAGCTTTCTTT

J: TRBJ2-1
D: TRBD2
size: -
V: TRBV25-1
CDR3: CASSESGEYNEQFF
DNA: TGTGCCAGCAGTGAAAGCGGGGAATACAATGAGCAGTTCTTC

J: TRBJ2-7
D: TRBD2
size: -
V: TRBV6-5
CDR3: CASSFSVAGGYEQYF
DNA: TGTGCCAGCAGTTTTTCGGTAGCGGGAGGCTACGAGCAGTACTTC

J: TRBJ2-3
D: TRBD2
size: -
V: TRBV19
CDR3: CASSVLAGGGADTQYF
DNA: TGTGCCAGTAGTGTCCTAGCGGGAGGTGGGGCAGATACGCAGTATTTT

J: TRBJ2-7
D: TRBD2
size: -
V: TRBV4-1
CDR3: CASSHREVGSYEQYF
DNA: TGCGCCAGCAGCCACCGGGAGGTTGGCTCCTACGAGCAGTACTTC

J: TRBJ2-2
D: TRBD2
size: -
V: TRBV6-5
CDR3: CASSYSGEDGELFF
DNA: TGTGCCAGCAGTTACAGCGGGGAGGACGGGGAGCTGTTTTTT

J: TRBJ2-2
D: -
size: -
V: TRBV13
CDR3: CASKGLTGELFF
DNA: TGTGCCAGCAAGGGGTTGACCGGGGAGCTGTTTTTT

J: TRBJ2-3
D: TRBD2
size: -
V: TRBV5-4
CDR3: CASSPGLAGQRQYF
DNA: TGTGCCAGCAGCCCGGGACTAGCGGGTCAGAGGCAGTATTTT